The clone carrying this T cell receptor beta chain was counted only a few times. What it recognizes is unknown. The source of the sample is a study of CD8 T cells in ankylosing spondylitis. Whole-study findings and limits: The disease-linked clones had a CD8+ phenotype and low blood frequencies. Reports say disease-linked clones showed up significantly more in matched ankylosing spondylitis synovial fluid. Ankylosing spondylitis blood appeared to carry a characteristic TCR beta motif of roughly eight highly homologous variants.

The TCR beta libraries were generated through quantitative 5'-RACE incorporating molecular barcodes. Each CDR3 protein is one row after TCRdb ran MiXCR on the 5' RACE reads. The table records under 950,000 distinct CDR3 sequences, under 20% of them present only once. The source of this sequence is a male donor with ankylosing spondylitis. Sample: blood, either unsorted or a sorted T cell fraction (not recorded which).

CDR3 amino acids: CASSLVAGVPTDTQYF. The CDR3, as DNA: TGCGCCAGCAGCTTGGTAGCGGGGGTTCCCACAGATACGCAGTATTTT. The chain combines TRBV5-1 with TRBJ2-3, with 9 bases matching TRBD2. The V segment lost 0 bases and the J segment 2 bases; nucleotides outside the gene matches: 4. CDR1 and CDR2 from the germline V gene are SGHRS and YFSETQ. There are 16 residues in the CDR3.